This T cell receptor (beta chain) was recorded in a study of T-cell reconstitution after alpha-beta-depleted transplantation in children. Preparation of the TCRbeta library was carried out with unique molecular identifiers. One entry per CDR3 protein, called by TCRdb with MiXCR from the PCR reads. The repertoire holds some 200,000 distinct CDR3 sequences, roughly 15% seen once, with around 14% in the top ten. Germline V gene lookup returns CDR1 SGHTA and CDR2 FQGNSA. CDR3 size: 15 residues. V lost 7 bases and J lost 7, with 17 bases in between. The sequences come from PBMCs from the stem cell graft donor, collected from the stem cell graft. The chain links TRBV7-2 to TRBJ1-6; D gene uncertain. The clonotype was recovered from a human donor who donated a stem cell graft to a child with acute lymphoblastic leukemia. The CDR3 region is CASTTHRGLNSPLHF. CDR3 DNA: TGTGCCAGCACCACCCACCGTGGCTTGAATTCACCCCTCCACTTT.